One sample yielded the 22 T cell receptor beta chains listed below, sequenced in a study of cytomegalovirus exposure and HLA in healthy donors. This PCR relied on a set of 60 Vbeta primers and 13 Jbeta primers. Clones were read by immunoSEQ multiplex PCR, and TCRdb kept only the in-frame ones, dropping some. The sample includes 110,000 to 150,000 clones, around 79% of them seen just once. The sample was PBMCs. These receptors were taken from a female donor in good health and CMV-seronegative.

The chain carries TRBV5-4 and TRBJ2-2; tentative D call: TRBD2 (6 bases). Germline V gene sequence: CDR1 SGHNT, CDR2 YYREEE (reference sequence). The length of the CDR3 is 13 residues. Trimming stripped 4 bases from V and 9 bases from J, with 13 bases between. The CDR3 DNA reads as TGTGCCAGCAGCCGGAGGGGCACGTGGGAGCTGTTTTTT. This codes for CASSRRGTWELFF.

The CDR3 is CASSPSAGRTYEQYF. The CDR3 nucleotides are TGTGCCAGCAGCCCCTCAGCGGGCCGTACCTACGAGCAGTACTTC. V gene TRBV9 combines with J gene TRBJ2-7; possibly TRBD2 for D (6 bases). CDR1 SGDLS and CDR2 YYNGEE come from the germline V gene. This CDR3 comprises 15 residues. V gave up 4 bases and J gave up 2 bases, with 16 bases separating them.

This chain connects TRBV27 to TRBJ1-6; D perhaps matches TRBD1 (5 bases). CDR1 and CDR2 from the germline V gene are MNHEY and SMNVEV (reference sequence). Trimming shortened V by 3 bases and J by 7 bases, and 10 bases separated the two germline ends. The CDR3 is made up of 14 amino acids. The CDR3 loop is CASSFQGWNSPLHF. The CDR3 DNA is TGTGCCAGCAGTTTCCAGGGTTGGAATTCACCCCTCCACTTT.

The chain is built from TRBV2 and TRBJ1-2; unclear D gene. Trimming took off 6 bases at V and 3 bases at J, with 8 bases between the two ends. The CDR3 is 12 amino acids. Germline CDR1 reads SNHLY; CDR2 reads FYNNEI. The CDR3 loop reads CASSGADYGYTF. The CDR3 DNA sequence: TGTGCCAGCAGCGGAGCGGACTATGGCTACACCTTC.

This clone was recorded only once. This chain links TRBV7-2 with TRBJ1-3, with D perhaps TRBD1 (5 bases). Germline-derived CDR1 and CDR2 are SGHTA and FQGNSA. This CDR3 comprises 13 residues. V was trimmed by 0 bases and J by 8 bases, leaving 8 bases between them. The CDR3 region has the DNA TGTGCCAGCAGCTTAGCGGGGGGAGACACCATATATTTT. Translating it yields CASSLAGGDTIYF.

Turning to this clone: This CDR3 is also generated by other DNA sequences in the sample. This chain joins TRBV4-1 and TRBJ1-4; perhaps TRBD1 as D (6 bases). The V end lost 1 base, the J end lost 0 bases, and 9 bases lay between the germline ends. This CDR3 has 16 residues. The germline V gene encodes CDR1 MGHRA and CDR2 YSYEKL. CDR3 coding DNA: TGCGCCAGCAGCCAAGGATGGGGGCCAACTAATGAAAAACTGTTTTTT. It specifies CASSQGWGPTNEKLFF.

The chain employs TRBV11-3 and TRBJ2-2; D not resolved. CDR1 and CDR2 (germline): SGHNT, YENEEA. V dropped 1 base and J dropped 1 base, with 4 bases sitting between them. The CDR3 is 14 residues long. The CDR3 region is CASSLARNTGELFF. The CDR3 bases are TGTGCCAGCAGCTTAGCCAGGAACACCGGGGAGCTGTTTTTT.

The rearrangement uses TRBV27 and TRBJ1-2; 8 bases align to TRBD1. V shed 3 bases, J shed 4 bases, and the junction held 4 bases outside the gene matches. CDR3 size: 14 residues. Germline V gives CDR1 MNHEY, CDR2 SMNVEV (reference sequence). The CDR3 DNA reads as TGTGCCAGCAGTTTTCAGGGGGCTGGCTATGGCTACACCTTC. This encodes CASSFQGAGYGYTF.

V is TRBV30 and J is TRBJ2-3; D possibly corresponds to TRBD2 (6 bases). V was trimmed by 4 bases and J by 1 base, leaving 6 bases between them. The germline V gene encodes CDR1 GTSNPN and CDR2 SVGIG (reference sequence). This CDR3 contains 12 residues. Here the CDR3 DNA reads TGTGCCTGGACGGGAGGCACAGATACGCAGTATTTT. Protein: CAWTGGTDTQYF.

This sequence joins TRBV30 and TRBJ2-4; 8 bases match TRBD1. V dropped 6 bases and J dropped 0; count of bases not matched to a gene: 13. The CDR3 loop spans 17 amino acids. Looked up from germline, CDR1 is GTSNPN and CDR2 is SVGIG (reference sequence). CDR3 loop: CACLGQGNFLAKNIQYF. The CDR3 DNA follows: TGTGCCTGCCTAGGACAGGGCAATTTTCTAGCCAAAAACATTCAGTACTTC.

This rearrangement joins TRBV5-1 to TRBJ1-2, with TRBD1 matching 9 bases. The CDR3 is made up of 15 amino acids. The V and J ends lost 4 bases and 8 bases, in that order; junction bases with no gene match: 12. In germline, CDR1 is SGHRS, CDR2 YFSETQ. CDR3 coding DNA: TGCGCCAGCAGCCGCGATTCCGGGACAGGGAGGGGCTACACCTTC. The encoded protein is CASSRDSGTGRGYTF.

The chain recombines TRBV9 with TRBJ2-3, with 9 bases identical to TRBD2. V lost 2 bases to trimming and J lost 2 bases; unmatched junction nucleotides: 9. Germline assignment: CDR1 SGDLS and CDR2 YYNGEE. This CDR3 has 17 amino acids. The DNA of the CDR3 is TGTGCCAGCAGCGTGAGCGGGACTAGCACCACCACAGATACGCAGTATTTT. As protein: CASSVSGTSTTTDTQYF.

This clone has more than one count but fewer than ten. This rearrangement joins TRBV28 to TRBJ1-4; the match to TRBD1 covers 7 bases. The germline gives CDR1 MDHEN, CDR2 SYDVKM. V was clipped by 3 bases and J by 5 bases; unmatched bases: 6. The CDR3 is made up of 15 amino acids. The CDR3 here is CASSFDAGQNEKLFF. CDR3 coding DNA: TGTGCCAGCAGTTTTGACGCGGGACAGAATGAAAAACTGTTTTTT.

J is TRBJ1-4 and V is TRBV28, with 7 bases fitting TRBD1. Germline-derived CDR1 and CDR2 are MDHEN and SYDVKM. This CDR3 comprises 16 residues. Losses at the gene ends were 5 bases for V and 8 bases for J; bases not matched to a gene: 14. The CDR3 loop is CASSQTGSRREEKLFF. CDR3 in DNA: TGTGCCAGCAGTCAGACAGGGTCCCGACGGGAAGAAAAACTGTTTTTT.

The chain links TRBV5-1 to TRBJ2-7; 11 positions match TRBD1. The J segment lost 0 bases and the V segment lost 4 bases, leaving 9 bases of the junction unmatched. Germline CDR1 and CDR2: SGHRS and YFSETQ. The CDR3 is made up of 17 amino acids. The CDR3 loop reads CASSPSTGTGGSYEQYF. The CDR3 DNA sequence: TGCGCCAGCAGCCCGTCGACCGGGACAGGGGGCTCCTACGAGCAGTACTTC.

The chain recombines TRBV18 with TRBJ2-3; 13 bases line up with TRBD2. The germline CDR1 and CDR2 sequences are KGHSH and LQKENI. V trimming: 3 bases; J trimming: 5 bases; junction bases outside the gene matches: 2. The CDR3 extends over 15 amino acids. The CDR3 reads CASSPGTSGIDTQYF. The CDR3 nucleotides are TGTGCCAGCTCACCCGGGACTAGCGGGATAGATACGCAGTATTTT.

The chain recombines TRBV4-1 with TRBJ2-7, with TRBD2 matching 13 bases. The CDR3 spans 16 residues. After removal of 5 bases from V and 2 bases from J, the junction contained 6 bases not matched to a gene. Looked up from germline, CDR1 is MGHRA and CDR2 is YSYEKL. CDR3 nucleotide sequence: TGCGCCAGCAGCGAACGACTAGCGGGGGGCACCTACGAGCAGTACTTC. It encodes CASSERLAGGTYEQYF.

J is TRBJ2-5 and V is TRBV12-5; TRBD2 matches 11 bases. J gave up 13 bases and V 2 bases, and 9 bases lay outside the gene matches. The CDR3 runs to 14 residues. Per the germline V gene, CDR1 is LGHNT and CDR2 is FRNRAP. CDR3 bases: TGTGCTAGTGGTTTGCTCGGACTAGCGGGCCTTGCGTACTTC. This codes for CASGLLGLAGLAYF.

About this clone itself: The same CDR3 also results from other DNA sequences found in this sample. This chain connects TRBV9 to TRBJ2-1; 7 bases map to TRBD2. Per germline, CDR1 SGDLS and CDR2 YYNGEE. V dropped 0 bases and J dropped 4; count of bases not matched to a gene: 1. The length of the CDR3 is 14 residues. For the CDR3, the DNA is TGTGCCAGCAGCGTAGGGGGGGGGTACAATGAGCAGTTCTTC. Translation gives CASSVGGGYNEQFF. The whole variable domain, filled in from reference TRBV9 and TRBJ2-1, reads DSGVTQTPKHLITATGQRVTLRCSPRSGDLSVYWYQQSLDQGLQFLIQYYNGEERAKGNILERFSAQQFPDLHSELNLSSLELGDSALYFCASSVGGGYNEQFFGPGTRLTVL.

CDR3 loop: CASSLGRTGSEAFF. CDR3 nucleotide sequence: TGTGCCAGCAGCTTGGGCCGGACAGGGTCTGAAGCTTTCTTT. This chain joins TRBV5-4 and TRBJ1-1; 8 bases are a match to TRBD1. The CDR3 is 14 amino acids. Germline loops: CDR1 SGHNT, CDR2 YYREEE (reference sequence). The V segment lost 0 bases and the J segment 6 bases; nucleotides outside the gene matches: 4.

The V call is TRBV11-2, the J call TRBJ2-7; no clear D. Germline V gene sequence: CDR1 SGHAT, CDR2 FQNNGV. The length of the CDR3 is 13 residues. V lost 5 bases to trimming and J lost 2 bases, with 10 bases between them. For the CDR3, the DNA is TGTGCCAGCAGCCCCCACCCTACCTACGAGCAGTACTTC. Residues: CASSPHPTYEQYF.

This chain links TRBV5-1 with TRBJ2-3; D is unclear. V was clipped by 4 bases and J by 4 bases, with 10 bases between them. This CDR3 region has 13 residues. In germline, CDR1 is SGHRS, CDR2 YFSETQ. The CDR3 nucleotides are TGCGCCAGCAGCGAGGCAAGGTCAGATACGCAGTATTTT. It is translated as CASSEARSDTQYF.